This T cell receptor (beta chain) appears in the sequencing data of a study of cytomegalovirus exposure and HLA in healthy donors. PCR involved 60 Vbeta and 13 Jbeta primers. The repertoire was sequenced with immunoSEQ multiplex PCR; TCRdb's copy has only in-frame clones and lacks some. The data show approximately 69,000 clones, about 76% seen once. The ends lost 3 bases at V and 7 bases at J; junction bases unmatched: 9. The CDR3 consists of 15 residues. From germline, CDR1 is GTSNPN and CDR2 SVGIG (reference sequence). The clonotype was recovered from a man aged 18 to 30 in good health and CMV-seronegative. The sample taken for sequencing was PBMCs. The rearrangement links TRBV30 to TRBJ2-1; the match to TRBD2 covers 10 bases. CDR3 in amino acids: CAWSPAGGPWNEQFF. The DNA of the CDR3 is TGTGCCTGGAGCCCAGCGGGGGGGCCGTGGAATGAGCAGTTCTTC.